The 15 T cell receptor beta chains given below trace back to one sample, sequenced in a study of blood T cell repertoires in COVID-19. TCRdb's copy holds only in-frame clones and misses some; the assay was immunoSEQ multiplex PCR. The table includes about 190,000 clones, 89% detected once. Sequences were obtained from peripheral blood. Receptors were obtained from a man aged 40-50 years with acute or convalescent COVID-19.

This chain links TRBV5-1 with TRBJ2-3; 10 positions match TRBD1. The CDR3 covers 15 residues. J lost 4 bases, V lost 4 bases, and 6 bases had no gene match. Looked up from germline, CDR1 is SGHRS and CDR2 is YFSETQ. The CDR3 loop reads CASSPRDRGADTQYF. The CDR3 nucleotides are TGCGCCAGCAGCCCTAGGGACAGGGGCGCAGATACGCAGTATTTT.

This chain connects TRBV12-3 or TRBV12-4 to TRBJ2-1; 7 positions agree with TRBD1. V lost 4 bases and J lost 9; bases outside the gene matches: 6. This CDR3 is 13 amino acids long. CDR3 coding DNA: TGTGCCAGCAGTTCGACAGGGCGGGCTGAGCAGTTCTTC. Residues: CASSSTGRAEQFF.

The V gene is TRBV24-1, the J gene TRBJ2-1; D may be TRBD1 (5 bases). CDR3 length equals 16 residues. CDR1 KGHDR and CDR2 SFDVKD come from the germline V gene. V was clipped by 4 bases and J by 3 bases, with 15 bases between them. The CDR3 spells CATSDPRTLYYNEQFF. Here the CDR3 DNA reads TGTGCCACCAGTGACCCTCGGACACTTTACTACAATGAGCAGTTCTTC.

The chain links TRBV20-1 to TRBJ2-3; 10 positions agree with TRBD2. Germline V CDR1 and CDR2: DFQATT, SNEGSKA (reference sequence). The CDR3 is made up of 13 amino acids. V lost 3 bases and J lost 4; bases outside the gene matches: 1. The CDR3 region is CSASSGGSDTQYF. CDR3 nucleotides: TGCAGTGCTAGTAGCGGGGGGTCAGATACGCAGTATTTT.

This clone has just a few counts. J is TRBJ1-1 and V is TRBV25-1; D may be TRBD1 (5 bases). The CDR3 spans 12 residues. V was cut by 7 bases and J by 8 bases, with 14 bases left in between. Germline assignment: CDR1 MGHDK and CDR2 SYGVNS. CDR3 DNA: TGTGCCAGCACCGAGGGACTTGGGGAAGCTTTCTTT. Translation gives CASTEGLGEAFF.

The table lists this clone with a few counts. J is TRBJ2-7 and V is TRBV2, with D unclear. CDR3 length: 11 residues. The V gene's germline CDR1 is SNHLY and CDR2 FYNNEI. With 4 bases removed from V and 3 bases from J, the gap between germline ends came to 4 bases. CDR3 amino acids: CASSALYEQYF. The CDR3, as DNA: TGTGCCAGCAGTGCCCTCTACGAGCAGTACTTC.

The chain combines TRBV7-6 with TRBJ1-1; D unresolved. The germline CDR1 and CDR2 sequences are SGHVS and FNYEAQ. This CDR3 comprises 14 residues. V was clipped by 5 bases and J by 1 base, with 11 bases between them. CDR3 sequence: CASSETYRNTEAFF. The CDR3 coding sequence is TGTGCCAGCAGCGAGACGTACAGGAACACTGAAGCTTTCTTT.

V gene TRBV3-1 (or the pseudogene TRBV3-2) combines with J gene TRBJ1-1, with D possibly matching TRBD1 (5 bases). The CDR3 is 14 residues long. The ends were cut back, 2 bases at V and 4 bases at J, with 11 bases in the middle. The germline gives CDR1 LGHDT, CDR2 YNNKEL (reference sequence). The CDR3 DNA reads TGTGCCAGCAGCCAAACAAGTCAGGGCACTGAAGCTTTCTTT. As protein: CASSQTSQGTEAFF.

The chain has TRBV7-9 and TRBJ1-6; D is uncertain. Germline V gene sequence: CDR1 SEHNR, CDR2 FQNEAQ (reference sequence). There are 15 residues in the CDR3. Trimming left V 4 bases short and J 13 bases short, with 20 bases between. CDR3: CASSSTDGEIRPLHF. CDR3 coding DNA: TGTGCCAGCAGCTCGACGGACGGGGAAATTAGGCCCCTCCACTTT.

V gene TRBV11-2 combines with J gene TRBJ1-2; TRBD1 agrees at 7 bases. The CDR3 sequence is 14 residues long. Germline loops: CDR1 SGHAT, CDR2 FQNNGV. The junction had 7 bases not matched to a gene; V was cut back by 4 bases and J by 5 bases. The CDR3 spells CASSSPGTDYGYTF. The DNA for the CDR3 is TGTGCCAGCAGCTCCCCCGGGACAGATTATGGCTACACCTTC.

The CDR3 DNA reads as TGTGCCAGTAGTCACGGGGATGGAAACACTGAAGCTTTCTTT. Translated: CASSHGDGNTEAFF. The chain is built from TRBV19 and TRBJ1-1, with D hard to call. The CDR3 sequence is 14 residues long. The ends were cut back, 5 bases at V and 2 bases at J, with 12 bases in the middle. CDR1 LNHDA and CDR2 SQIVND come from the germline V gene (reference sequence).

The genes are TRBV19 and TRBJ2-2; 7 bases line up with TRBD2. The V gene end was trimmed by 3 bases and the J gene end by 7 bases; junction bases not matched to a gene: 8. There are 15 residues in the CDR3. Germline CDR1 LNHDA, CDR2 SQIVND (reference sequence). The CDR3 loop reads CASSMAGGRVGELFF. As DNA, the CDR3 is TGTGCCAGTAGTATGGCCGGGGGGAGGGTCGGGGAGCTGTTTTTT.

V and J are TRBV6-6 and TRBJ1-5, with 11 nucleotides matching TRBD1. This CDR3 region has 16 residues. The V gene's germline CDR1 is MNHNY and CDR2 SVGAGI (reference sequence). Trimming removed 2 bases from V and 5 bases from J; junction bases left unmatched: 5. The CDR3 is CASSYRRDRGDQPQHF. The DNA for the CDR3 is TGTGCCAGCAGTTACCGCCGGGACAGGGGGGATCAGCCCCAGCATTTT.

V gene TRBV18 combines with J gene TRBJ1-1; D is unresolved. V lost 3 bases, J lost 4 bases, and 21 bases lay in between. The CDR3 totals 17 residues. The germline V gene has CDR1 KGHSH and CDR2 LQKENI. CDR3: CASSPVGLTRVSTEAFF. The CDR3 DNA sequence: TGTGCCAGCTCACCTGTAGGACTGACGAGGGTAAGCACTGAAGCTTTCTTT.

The genes are TRBV9 and TRBJ2-1, with 9 bases lining up with TRBD2. Germline V gene data show CDR1 as SGDLS and CDR2 as YYNGEE. This CDR3 contains 16 residues. V gave up 4 bases and J gave up 7 bases; unmatched junction bases: 12. The CDR3 nucleotides read TGTGCCAGCAGCCCCCTCGCCCTAGCGGGGAAGAATGAGCAGTTCTTC. It encodes CASSPLALAGKNEQFF.